A single sample gave rise to the 2 T cell receptor beta chains below, sequenced in a study of identical twins. TCRdb passed the 5' RACE reads through MiXCR, listing each CDR3 protein once. The sample yields about 690,000 distinct CDR3 sequences, roughly 6.2% seen once. Sequencing input: naive T cells sorted from blood. These receptors were collected from a man younger than 30 in good health.

This clonotype has just a few counts. This chain connects TRBV2 to TRBJ1-1; perhaps TRBD1 as D (5 bases). Germline V lookup: CDR1 SNHLY, CDR2 FYNNEI. This CDR3 has 13 residues. The V and J ends lost 4 bases and 5 bases respectively, with 11 bases between them. The CDR3 sequence is CASSGTQTTEAFF. CDR3 bases: TGTGCCAGCAGTGGGACACAGACTACTGAAGCTTTCTTT. The full variable domain, its missing parts supplied by reference TRBV2 and TRBJ1-1, is EPEVTQTPSHQVTQMGQEVILRCVPISNHLYFYWYRQILGQKVEFLVSFYNNEISEKSEIFDDQFSVERPDGSNFTLKIRSTKLEDSAMYFCASSGTQTTEAFFGQGTRLTVV.

A few counts support this clonotype. V and J are TRBV9 and TRBJ2-1; 7 bases match TRBD2. Trimming cost V 5 bases and J 3 bases; bases outside gene matches: 11. The V gene's germline CDR1 is SGDLS and CDR2 YYNGEE. The CDR3 is made up of 16 amino acids. The CDR3 sequence is CASSLPLAGLYNEQFF. CDR3 DNA: TGTGCCAGCAGTTTACCCTTAGCGGGCCTCTACAATGAGCAGTTCTTC.